These 7 T cell receptor beta chains were all obtained from the same sample, sequenced in a study of T cells in Graves' hyperthyroidism and ophthalmopathy. RNA transcripts were the template for amplifying TCR beta CDR3 regions. RT-PCR in the first round (using the HTBI primer set) targeted the TCR CDR3. MiXCR, run by TCRdb on the multiplex PCR reads, gives a single entry per CDR3 protein. The sample gives 620,000 or so distinct CDR3 sequences, approximately 14% of which show up once; under 15% is in the top ten. The specimen was blood. The origin of the receptors is a woman aged 45-65 years with Graves' ophthalmopathy.

The chain is built from TRBV29-1 and TRBJ2-2; TRBD1 agrees at 9 bases. Trimming took 5 bases from V and 5 from J; bases not matched to a gene: 6. CDR3 length: 14 amino acids. Germline V gene lookup returns CDR1 SQVTM and CDR2 ANQGSEA. CDR3 protein: CSVPGQGITGELFF. The CDR3 nucleotides read TGCAGCGTTCCGGGACAGGGTATAACCGGGGAGCTGTTTTTT.

Notes on this clonotype: The germline gene is not matched at one end of the junction; a read error may be the cause. This chain joins TRBV12-3 or TRBV12-4 and TRBJ2-2, with TRBD2 as a possible D gene (6 bases). The CDR3 spans 14 residues. The CDR3 spells CASTKTSPTGELVF. The DNA for the CDR3 is TGTGCCAGCACTAAAACTAGCCCCACCGGGGAGCTGGTTTTT.

This clonotype was counted many times. V usage is TRBV25-1 and J usage is TRBJ2-7, with 7 bases identical to TRBD1. J lost 4 bases, V lost 4 bases, and 7 bases had no gene match. This CDR3 comprises 14 residues. Germline V CDR1 and CDR2: MGHDK, SYGVNS. This chain's CDR3 is CASSGLGQVYEQYF. CDR3 nucleotides: TGTGCCAGCAGTGGTCTAGGACAGGTATACGAGCAGTACTTC.

This clonotype was recorded many times. V and J are TRBV6-1 and TRBJ2-7; 10 nucleotides match TRBD2. CDR1 and CDR2 (germline): MNHNS, SASEGT. The CDR3 consists of 17 residues. J was trimmed by 4 bases and V by 0 bases; bases with no gene match: 9. The CDR3 here is CASSEATRAGGPYEQYF. The CDR3 DNA is TGTGCCAGCAGTGAAGCTACTAGAGCGGGAGGGCCTTACGAGCAGTACTTC.

The chain recombines TRBV14 with TRBJ2-7; 7 bases are shared with TRBD1. Germline CDR1 and CDR2: SGHDN and FVKESK. The CDR3 extends over 14 amino acids. Losses at the gene ends were 1 base for V and 4 bases for J; bases not matched to a gene: 4. Here the CDR3 DNA reads TGTGCCAGCAGCCAAGTGACAGGGATGTACGAGCAGTACTTC. This encodes CASSQVTGMYEQYF.

This clonotype was seen many times. The rearrangement links TRBV6-2 or TRBV6-3 to TRBJ1-1; 10 nucleotides align to TRBD1. CDR3 length equals 19 residues. Germline assignment: CDR1 MNHEY and CDR2 SVGEGT. Unmatched junction bases numbered 12, after V lost 0 bases and J lost 2 bases. The DNA of the CDR3 is TGTGCCAGCAGTTACTCGACGGGACAGGGGAGTTTTGCTAACACTGAAGCTTTCTTT. It translates to CASSYSTGQGSFANTEAFF.

This clonotype was seen more than once but under ten times. The chain joins TRBV12-3 or TRBV12-4 to TRBJ1-2, with D possibly being TRBD1 (5 bases). The V gene lost 6 bases and the J gene lost 8 bases, with 19 bases spanning the gap. The CDR3 is 14 residues long. The CDR3 spells CASSPRGQHPGYTF. DNA for the CDR3: TGTGCCAGCAGCCCCCGGGGCCAGCATCCGGGCTACACCTTC.